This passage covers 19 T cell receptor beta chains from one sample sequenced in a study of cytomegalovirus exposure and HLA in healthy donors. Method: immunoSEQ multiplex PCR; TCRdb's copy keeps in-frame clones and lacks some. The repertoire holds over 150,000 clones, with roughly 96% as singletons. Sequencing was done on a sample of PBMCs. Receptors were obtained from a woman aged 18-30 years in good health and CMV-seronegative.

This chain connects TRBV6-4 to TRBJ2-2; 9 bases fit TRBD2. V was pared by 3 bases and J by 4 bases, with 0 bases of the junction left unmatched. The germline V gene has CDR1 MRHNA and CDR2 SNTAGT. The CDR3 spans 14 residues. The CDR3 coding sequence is TGTGCCAGCAGTGAGCGGGGGGGCACCGGGGAGCTGTTTTTT. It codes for CASSERGGTGELFF.

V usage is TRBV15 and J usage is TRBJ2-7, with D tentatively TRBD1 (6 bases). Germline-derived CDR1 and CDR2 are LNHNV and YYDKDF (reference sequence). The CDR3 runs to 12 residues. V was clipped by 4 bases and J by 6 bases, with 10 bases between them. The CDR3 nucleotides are TGTGCCACCAGCATAGGACAGACCGAGCAGTACTTC. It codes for CATSIGQTEQYF.

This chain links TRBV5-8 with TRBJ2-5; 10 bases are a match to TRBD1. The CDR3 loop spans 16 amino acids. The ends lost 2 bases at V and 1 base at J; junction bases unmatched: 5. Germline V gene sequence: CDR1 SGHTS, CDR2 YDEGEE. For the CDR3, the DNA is TGTGCCAGCAGCTTCCTCGACAGGGGGCTCCAAGAGACCCAGTACTTC. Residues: CASSFLDRGLQETQYF.

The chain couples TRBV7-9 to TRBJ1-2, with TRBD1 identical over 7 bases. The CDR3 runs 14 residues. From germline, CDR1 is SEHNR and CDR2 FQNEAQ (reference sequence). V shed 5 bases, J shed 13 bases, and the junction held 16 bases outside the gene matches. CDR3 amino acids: CASSPPLGQVGGTF. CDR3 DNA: TGTGCCAGCAGCCCCCCCCTCGGACAGGTCGGCGGCACCTTC.

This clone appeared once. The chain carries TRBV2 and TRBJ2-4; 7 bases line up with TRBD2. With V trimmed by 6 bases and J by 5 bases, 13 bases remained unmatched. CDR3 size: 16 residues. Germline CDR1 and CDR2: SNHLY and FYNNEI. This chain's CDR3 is CASRQWVRGEENIQYF. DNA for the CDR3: TGTGCCAGCAGACAGTGGGTTCGGGGGGAGGAAAACATTCAGTACTTC.

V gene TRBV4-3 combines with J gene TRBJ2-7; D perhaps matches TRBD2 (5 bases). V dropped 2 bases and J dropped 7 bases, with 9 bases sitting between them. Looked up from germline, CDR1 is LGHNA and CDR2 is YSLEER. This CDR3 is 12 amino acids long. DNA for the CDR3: TGCGCCAGCAGCCAATGGGGAGCGGAGCAGTACTTC. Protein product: CASSQWGAEQYF.

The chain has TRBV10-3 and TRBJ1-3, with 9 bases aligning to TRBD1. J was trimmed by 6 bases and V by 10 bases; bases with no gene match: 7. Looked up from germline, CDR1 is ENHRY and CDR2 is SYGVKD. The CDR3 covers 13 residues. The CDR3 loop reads CATRTGAANTIYF. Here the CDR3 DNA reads TGTGCCACCCGGACAGGGGCTGCAAACACCATATATTTT.

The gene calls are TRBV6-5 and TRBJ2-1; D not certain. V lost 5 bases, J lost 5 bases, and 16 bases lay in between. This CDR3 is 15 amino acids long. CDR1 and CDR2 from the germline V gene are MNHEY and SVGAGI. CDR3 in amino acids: CASSVRSFLNNEQFF. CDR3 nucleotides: TGTGCCAGCAGTGTACGATCGTTCCTAAACAATGAGCAGTTCTTC.

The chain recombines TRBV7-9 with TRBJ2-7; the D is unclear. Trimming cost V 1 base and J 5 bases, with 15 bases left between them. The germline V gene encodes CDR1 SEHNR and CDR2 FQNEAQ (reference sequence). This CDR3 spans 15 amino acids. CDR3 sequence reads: CASSLGRSVPHEQYF. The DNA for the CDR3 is TGTGCCAGCAGCTTAGGGCGCAGCGTCCCCCACGAGCAGTACTTC.

The CDR3 bases are TGTGCCAGCAGCCACGGTTCACCCCTCCACTTT. Its protein is CASSHGSPLHF. This chain connects TRBV14 to TRBJ1-6; no definite D call. The germline V and J ends were trimmed by 3 bases and 9 bases, with 3 bases remaining between them. The CDR3 consists of 11 residues. Germline CDR1 SGHDN, CDR2 FVKESK.

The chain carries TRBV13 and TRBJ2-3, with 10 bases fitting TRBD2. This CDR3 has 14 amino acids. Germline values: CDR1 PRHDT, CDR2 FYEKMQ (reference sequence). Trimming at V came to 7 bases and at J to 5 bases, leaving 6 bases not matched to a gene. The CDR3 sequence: CASTKGLAIDTQYF. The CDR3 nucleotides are TGTGCCAGCACTAAGGGACTAGCGATAGATACGCAGTATTTT.

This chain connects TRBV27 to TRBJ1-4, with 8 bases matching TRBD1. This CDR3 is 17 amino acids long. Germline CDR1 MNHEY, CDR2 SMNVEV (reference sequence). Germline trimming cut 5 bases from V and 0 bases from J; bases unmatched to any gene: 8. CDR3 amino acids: CASSRWTGSATNEKLFF. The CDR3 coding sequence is TGTGCCAGCAGTCGATGGACAGGGAGCGCAACTAATGAAAAACTGTTTTTT.

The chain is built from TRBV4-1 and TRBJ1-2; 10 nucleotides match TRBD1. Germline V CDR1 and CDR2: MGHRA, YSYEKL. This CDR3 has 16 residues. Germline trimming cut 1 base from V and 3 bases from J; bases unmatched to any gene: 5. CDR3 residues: CASSQVGTGADYGYTF. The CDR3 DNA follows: TGCGCCAGCAGCCAAGTAGGGACAGGGGCGGACTATGGCTACACCTTC.

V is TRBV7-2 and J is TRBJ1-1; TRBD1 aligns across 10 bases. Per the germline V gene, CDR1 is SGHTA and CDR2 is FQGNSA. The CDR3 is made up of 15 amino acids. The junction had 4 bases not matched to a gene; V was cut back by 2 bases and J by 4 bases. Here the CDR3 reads CASSLLGTGATEAFF. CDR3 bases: TGTGCCAGCAGCTTATTAGGGACAGGGGCCACTGAAGCTTTCTTT.

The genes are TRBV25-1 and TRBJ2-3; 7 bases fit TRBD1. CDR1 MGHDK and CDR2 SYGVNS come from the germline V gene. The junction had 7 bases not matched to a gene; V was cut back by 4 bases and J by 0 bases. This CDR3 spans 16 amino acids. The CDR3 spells CASSGGQSASTDTQYF. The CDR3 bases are TGTGCCAGCAGTGGGGGACAGTCCGCAAGCACAGATACGCAGTATTTT.

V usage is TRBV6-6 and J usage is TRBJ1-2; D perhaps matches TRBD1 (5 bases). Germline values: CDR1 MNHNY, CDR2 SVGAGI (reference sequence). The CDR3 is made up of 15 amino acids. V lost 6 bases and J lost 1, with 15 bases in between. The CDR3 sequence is CASSPYLGHNYGYTF. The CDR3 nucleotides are TGTGCCAGCAGCCCATATCTAGGACATAACTATGGCTACACCTTC.

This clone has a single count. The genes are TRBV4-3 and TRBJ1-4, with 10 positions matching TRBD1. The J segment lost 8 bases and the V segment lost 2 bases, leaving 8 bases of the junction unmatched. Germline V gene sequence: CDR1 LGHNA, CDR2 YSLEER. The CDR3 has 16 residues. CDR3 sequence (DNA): TGCGCCAGCAGCCAACACGGACAGGGGGATATCGAAAAACTGTTTTTT. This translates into CASSQHGQGDIEKLFF.

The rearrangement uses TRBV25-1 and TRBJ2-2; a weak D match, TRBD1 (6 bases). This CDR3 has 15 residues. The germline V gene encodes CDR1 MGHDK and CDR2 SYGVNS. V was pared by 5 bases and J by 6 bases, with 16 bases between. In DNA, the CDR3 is TGTGCCAGCAGTAGGGATCACAGGGTGGCCGGGGAGCTGTTTTTT. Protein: CASSRDHRVAGELFF.

The CDR3 nucleotides read TGTGCCAGCAGCTTAGGACTAGCGGGGGATTACGAGCAGTACTTC. It codes for CASSLGLAGDYEQYF. The rearrangement links TRBV11-2 to TRBJ2-7; 12 bases line up with TRBD2. Germline CDR1 reads SGHAT; CDR2 reads FQNNGV. The CDR3 has 15 residues. V lost 1 base to trimming and J lost 4 bases; unmatched junction nucleotides: 2.